These 11 T cell receptor beta chains were all obtained from the same sample, sequenced in a study of blood T cell repertoires in COVID-19. Profiled with immunoSEQ multiplex PCR; TCRdb holds only in-frame clones, not every one. The data show tens of thousands of clones, under 85% seen once. The sample taken for sequencing was peripheral blood. The receptors originated from an older man with active COVID-19.

The chain couples TRBV12-3 or TRBV12-4 to TRBJ1-2, with TRBD1 matching over 8 bases. The V gene end was trimmed by 6 bases and the J gene end by 8 bases; junction bases not matched to a gene: 8. The CDR3 runs 13 residues. The CDR3 sequence is CASRSGGPGGYTF. The CDR3 bases are TGTGCCAGCAGGTCAGGGGGCCCGGGGGGCTACACCTTC.

The V and J genes are TRBV19 and TRBJ2-2; TRBD2 matches 10 bases. Unmatched junction bases numbered 8, after V lost 3 bases and J lost 4 bases. The CDR3 runs 17 residues. CDR1 LNHDA and CDR2 SQIVND come from the germline V gene (reference sequence). CDR3 nucleotides: TGTGCCAGTAGTATCCTCGACGGACTAGCGGCCACCGGGGAGCTGTTTTTT. Translating gives CASSILDGLAATGELFF.

The V call is TRBV2, the J call TRBJ1-2, with 9 bases identical to TRBD1. J was trimmed by 2 bases and V by 7 bases; bases with no gene match: 5. Germline-derived CDR1 and CDR2 are SNHLY and FYNNEI. The CDR3 covers 14 residues. Here the CDR3 reads CASNTGGANYGYTF. In DNA form, the CDR3 reads TGTGCCAGCAATACAGGGGGCGCGAACTATGGCTACACCTTC.

This sequence joins TRBV19 and TRBJ1-1, with D tentatively TRBD1 (5 bases). CDR1 LNHDA and CDR2 SQIVND come from the germline V gene (reference sequence). V was shortened by 3 bases and J by 4 bases, with 9 bases between the two germline ends. This CDR3 is built from 13 residues. CDR3 in DNA: TGTGCCAGTAGTATCAGGGTTTCCACTGAAGCTTTCTTT. Its translation is CASSIRVSTEAFF.

The chain recombines TRBV6-5 with TRBJ2-2, with D perhaps matching TRBD2 (6 bases). This CDR3 is 14 amino acids long. The V and J ends lost 8 bases and 4 bases respectively, with 14 bases between them. Germline V gene data show CDR1 as MNHEY and CDR2 as SVGAGI. In DNA form, the CDR3 reads TGTGCCAGCCGGGAGCCTTCGGGCACCGGGGAGCTGTTTTTT. It yields the protein CASREPSGTGELFF.

V and J are TRBV18 and TRBJ2-5; 7 positions match TRBD1. The length of the CDR3 is 15 residues. Germline V gene data show CDR1 as KGHSH and CDR2 as LQKENI. J lost 2 bases, V lost 3 bases, and 6 bases had no gene match. DNA for the CDR3: TGTGCCAGCTCACCGGTGGGCAGGGGGCAAGAGACCCAGTACTTC. Protein product: CASSPVGRGQETQYF.

The chain carries TRBV10-3 and TRBJ1-4, with 12 bases that match TRBD1. V gave up 5 bases and J gave up 8 bases; unmatched junction bases: 9. The V gene's germline CDR1 is ENHRY and CDR2 SYGVKD. The CDR3 totals 16 residues. This CDR3 reads CAISPGQGARSEKLFF. The CDR3 DNA sequence: TGTGCCATCAGTCCGGGACAGGGGGCTCGAAGCGAAAAACTGTTTTTT.

CDR3 DNA sequence: TGTGCCAGCAACCTCCCGGGGGAGCAGTACTTC. Translating it yields CASNLPGEQYF. The gene calls are TRBV6-5 and TRBJ2-7; a weak D match, TRBD2 (5 bases). Germline-derived CDR1 and CDR2 are MNHEY and SVGAGI. The CDR3 has 11 amino acids. Trimming took off 7 bases at V and 7 bases at J, with 11 bases between the two ends.

V gene TRBV9 combines with J gene TRBJ2-7; TRBD1 matches 10 bases. Germline V gene data show CDR1 as SGDLS and CDR2 as YYNGEE. V dropped 4 bases and J dropped 2; count of bases not matched to a gene: 3. The CDR3 extends over 14 amino acids. The CDR3 spells CASSYGTGAYEQYF. The CDR3 DNA reads TGTGCCAGCAGCTACGGGACAGGGGCCTACGAGCAGTACTTC. Combining the CDR3 with reference TRBV9 and TRBJ2-7 gives the whole variable domain DSGVTQTPKHLITATGQRVTLRCSPRSGDLSVYWYQQSLDQGLQFLIQYYNGEERAKGNILERFSAQQFPDLHSELNLSSLELGDSALYFCASSYGTGAYEQYFGPGTRLTVT.

The chain is built from TRBV9 and TRBJ2-1, with 8 nucleotides matching TRBD2. This CDR3 is 15 amino acids long. CDR1 and CDR2 (germline): SGDLS, YYNGEE. V trimming: 5 bases; J trimming: 7 bases; junction bases outside the gene matches: 11. CDR3 bases: TGTGCCAGCAGTCCGGGGGGGCCCGTCTTGAATGAGCAGTTCTTC. Its translation is CASSPGGPVLNEQFF.

V gene TRBV29-1 combines with J gene TRBJ1-3, with D tentatively TRBD1 (6 bases). Germline CDR1 reads SQVTM; CDR2 reads ANQGSEA. Trimming cost V 1 base and J 4 bases, with 17 bases left between them. The CDR3 sequence is 16 residues long. CDR3 DNA: TGCAGCGTTGAAGGGGCAGGGGCGTCGGACGGAAACACCATATATTTT. Translated, it gives CSVEGAGASDGNTIYF.